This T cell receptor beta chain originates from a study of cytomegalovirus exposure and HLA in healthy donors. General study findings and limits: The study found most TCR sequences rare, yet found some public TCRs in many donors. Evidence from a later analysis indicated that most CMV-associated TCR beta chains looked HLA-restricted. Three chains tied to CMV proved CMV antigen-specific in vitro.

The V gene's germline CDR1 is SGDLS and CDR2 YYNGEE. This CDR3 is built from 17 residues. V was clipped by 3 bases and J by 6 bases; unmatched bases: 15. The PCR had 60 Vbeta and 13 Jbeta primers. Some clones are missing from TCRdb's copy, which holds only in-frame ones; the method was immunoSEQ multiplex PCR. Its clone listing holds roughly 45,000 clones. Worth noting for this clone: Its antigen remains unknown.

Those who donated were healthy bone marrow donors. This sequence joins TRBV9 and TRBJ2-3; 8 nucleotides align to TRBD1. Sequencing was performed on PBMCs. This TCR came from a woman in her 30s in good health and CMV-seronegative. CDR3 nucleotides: TGTGCCAGCAGCGCGACTCTAGGACAGGGTAGTTTGGATACGCAGTATTTT. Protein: CASSATLGQGSLDTQYF. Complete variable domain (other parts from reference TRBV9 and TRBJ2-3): DSGVTQTPKHLITATGQRVTLRCSPRSGDLSVYWYQQSLDQGLQFLIQYYNGEERAKGNILERFSAQQFPDLHSELNLSSLELGDSALYFCASSATLGQGSLDTQYFGPGTRLTVL.